This TCR beta chain emerged from a study of cytotoxic CD8 clonotypes in ibrutinib-treated CLL. Broader study findings: Pretreatment clonality was elevated relative to age-matched healthy donors and paralleled circulating CD8+ T-cell counts. Clonality went higher at ibrutinib response and then dropped back toward baseline at progression.

A remark on this clone: What it binds is unknown.

Some clones are missing from TCRdb's copy, which holds only in-frame ones; the method was immunoSEQ multiplex PCR. The sample holds 250,000 to 350,000 clones; around 69% are singletons and the top ten take about 5%. V was shortened by 4 bases and J by 10 bases, with 24 bases between the two germline ends. The CDR3 loop spans 16 amino acids. CDR1 SGDLS and CDR2 YYNGEE come from the germline V gene. This sequence was found in a human donor with chronic lymphocytic leukemia. The sequenced sample was PBMCs, obtained at disease progression, from a patient treated with ibrutinib. The rearrangement joins TRBV9 to TRBJ2-1; the D gene could be TRBD1 or TRBD2 (5 bases each). In nucleotides, the CDR3 is TGTGCCAGCAGCCCAGAACGGGACCCCGCAATACCCGAGCAGTTCTTC. Its protein is CASSPERDPAIPEQFF.